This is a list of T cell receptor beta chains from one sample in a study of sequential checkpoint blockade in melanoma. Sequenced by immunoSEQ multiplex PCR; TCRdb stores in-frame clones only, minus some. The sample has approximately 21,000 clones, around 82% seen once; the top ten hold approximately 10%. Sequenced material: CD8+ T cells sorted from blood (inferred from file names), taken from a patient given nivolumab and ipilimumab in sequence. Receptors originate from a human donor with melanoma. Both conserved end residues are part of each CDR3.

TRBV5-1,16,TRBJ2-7,CASSPNLGGQGGEQYF
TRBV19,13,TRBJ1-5,CATSTTGTQPQHF
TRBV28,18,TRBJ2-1,CASSLIAGGTGEYNEQFF
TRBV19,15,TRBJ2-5,CASSTGLAMKETQYF
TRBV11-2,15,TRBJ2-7,CASSWTSGSSYEQYF
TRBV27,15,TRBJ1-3,CASRRTGASGNTIYF
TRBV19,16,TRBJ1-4,CASSIPRGQDREKLFF
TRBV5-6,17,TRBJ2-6,CASSPRDRTSGANVLTF
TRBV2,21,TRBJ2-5,CASSEIAGTHSPNSRKGTQYF
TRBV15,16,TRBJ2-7,CATSRDRDRSSYEQYF
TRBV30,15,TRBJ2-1,CAWSVPSGVRNEQFF
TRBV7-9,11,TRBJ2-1,CASSFGDEQFF
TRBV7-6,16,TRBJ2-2,CASSSRRDTHTGELFF
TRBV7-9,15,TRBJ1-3,CASSSTGGLGNTIYF
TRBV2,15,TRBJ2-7,CASSEKAGGGYEQYF
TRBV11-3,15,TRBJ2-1,CASSHSGTSRHEQFF
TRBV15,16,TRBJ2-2,CATSRDGRTNTGELFF
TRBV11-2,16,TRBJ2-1,CASSFGWTSGDNEQFF
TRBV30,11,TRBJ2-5,CAWRTGGPQYF
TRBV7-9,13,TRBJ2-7,CASSYRSSYEQYF
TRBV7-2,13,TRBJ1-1,CASSLQGYTEAFF
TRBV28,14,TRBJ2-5,CASSLGGGQETQYF
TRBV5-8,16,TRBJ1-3,CASSLVAAGTGNTIYF
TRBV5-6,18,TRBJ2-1,CASGSGTSGSQLYNEQFF
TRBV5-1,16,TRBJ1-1,CASSLGRPIGGTEAFF
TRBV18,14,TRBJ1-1,CASSPRTGGIEAFF
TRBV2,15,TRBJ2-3,CASSENSGSTDTQYF
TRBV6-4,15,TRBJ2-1,CASSPEGAAYNEQFF
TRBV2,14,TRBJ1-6,CASSGTGRSSPLHF
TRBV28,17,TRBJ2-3,CASSSSYSGSTTDTQYF
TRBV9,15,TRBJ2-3,CASSVLRASTDTQYF